The 22 T cell receptor beta chains below come from one sample, sequenced in a study of T cell repertoires in cytomegalovirus infection. Their antigens remain unidentified. Each CDR3 protein gets one entry after TCRdb re-called the reads with MiXCR. The data contain about 890,000 distinct CDR3 sequences, approximately 32% of them singletons. Material: cultured CD8+ T cells from PBMCs, obtained from culture after CMV antigen stimulation. Receptors were obtained from a human donor in good health (CMV status not recorded). Some clones in this sample may be carry-over from other donors' samples.

CDR3 in amino acids: CASSSPRTSGNTGELFF. The CDR3 DNA sequence: TGTGCCAGCAGCTCCCCTCGGACTAGCGGGAACACCGGGGAGCTGTTTTTT. The chain employs TRBV7-9 and TRBJ2-2, with TRBD2 matching 10 bases. J was trimmed by 1 base and V by 4 bases; bases with no gene match: 6. Germline V gives CDR1 SEHNR, CDR2 FQNEAQ (reference sequence). This CDR3 comprises 17 residues.

This clonotype was recorded a few times. The V and J genes are TRBV10-3 and TRBJ2-3, with 11 bases aligning to TRBD2. V lost 9 bases, J lost 5 bases, and 7 bases stayed unmatched. This CDR3 is 14 amino acids long. Germline V gives CDR1 ENHRY, CDR2 SYGVKD. CDR3 amino acids: CAIHSGGAGDTQYF. CDR3 sequence (DNA): TGTGCCATACATAGCGGGGGGGCCGGAGATACGCAGTATTTT.

This clonotype was observed a few times. The rearrangement links TRBV6-6 to TRBJ2-2, with D unresolved. There are 13 residues in the CDR3. Per the germline V gene, CDR1 is MNHNY and CDR2 is SVGAGI (reference sequence). Deletions cut 3 bases from V and 7 bases from J, with 9 bases between. This chain's CDR3 is CASSYPWDGELFF. The CDR3 DNA follows: TGTGCCAGCAGTTATCCATGGGACGGGGAGCTGTTTTTT.

About this clonotype itself: One junction end disagrees with the germline gene, perhaps due to a read error. This chain connects TRBV24-1 to TRBJ1-2; D unresolved. This CDR3 is 16 amino acids long. Germline lookup yields CDR1 KGHDR and CDR2 SFDVKD. CDR3 bases: TGTGTCACCAGTGGAGTTAAAGACGGAACTAACTATGGCTACACCTTC. Translation: CVTSGVKDGTNYGYTF.

This rearrangement joins TRBV27 to TRBJ2-1; D remains unclear. The CDR3 is 13 amino acids. Germline-derived CDR1 and CDR2 are MNHEY and SMNVEV (reference sequence). V was pared by 5 bases and J by 5 bases, with 10 bases between. The CDR3 reads CASSPLMDNEQFF. CDR3 sequence (DNA): TGTGCCAGCAGTCCCCTTATGGACAATGAGCAGTTCTTC.

This clonotype showed up just a few times. The CDR3 spells CASSYSLGQPGNTIYF. The CDR3 region has the DNA TGTGCCAGCAGTTACTCATTAGGACAGCCTGGAAACACCATATATTTT. The chain employs TRBV6-5 and TRBJ1-3; TRBD1 might be the D (6 bases). Germline assignment: CDR1 MNHEY and CDR2 SVGAGI. The CDR3 length is 16 residues. Trimming left V 0 bases short and J 2 bases short, with 11 bases between.

This clonotype was seen ten or more times. The chain recombines TRBV7-6 with TRBJ2-2; TRBD1 matches at 12 bases. The CDR3 is 19 amino acids. Looked up from germline, CDR1 is SGHVS and CDR2 is FNYEAQ. V dropped 5 bases and J dropped 5; count of bases not matched to a gene: 15. CDR3 sequence: CASSPPRGDRGQRTGELFF. The CDR3 nucleotides are TGTGCCAGCAGCCCCCCTAGGGGGGACAGGGGGCAAAGAACCGGGGAGCTGTTTTTT. The entire variable domain, with the rest obtained from reference TRBV7-6 and TRBJ2-2, is as follows: GAGVSQSPRYKVTKRGQDVALRCDPISGHVSLYWYRQALGQGPEFLTYFNYEAQQDKSGLPNDRFSAERPEGSISTLTIQRTEQRDSAMYRCASSPPRGDRGQRTGELFFGEGSRLTVL.

The genes are TRBV12-5 and TRBJ2-3; D remains ambiguous. The CDR3 has 13 amino acids. Germline V gene data show CDR1 as LGHNT and CDR2 as FRNRAP. Trimming removed 4 bases at V and 2 bases at J, with 7 bases between. The CDR3 here is CASGSRPTDTQYF. The CDR3 DNA sequence: TGTGCTAGTGGTTCCCGGCCCACAGATACGCAGTATTTT.

In its sample, this clonotype was seen a few times. The J gene is TRBJ2-7, the V gene TRBV20-1; 9 positions agree with TRBD1. J gave up 3 bases and V 6 bases, and 6 bases lay outside the gene matches. Looked up from germline, CDR1 is DFQATT and CDR2 is SNEGSKA (reference sequence). The CDR3 extends over 13 amino acids. CDR3 region: CSASRGQGYEQYV. The CDR3 DNA reads TGCAGTGCAAGTCGGGGACAGGGCTACGAGCAGTACGTC.

The V and J genes are TRBV28 and TRBJ1-1, with 8 bases identical to TRBD1. Per germline, CDR1 MDHEN and CDR2 SYDVKM. V lost 6 bases to trimming and J lost 5 bases; unmatched junction nucleotides: 11. The CDR3 is 15 amino acids. Written as DNA, the CDR3 is TGTGCCAGCAGGCCCAGGGGGCGGTTTGTAACTGAAGCTTTCTTT. As protein: CASRPRGRFVTEAFF.

The chain couples TRBV27 to TRBJ2-7; 7 bases fit TRBD1. The CDR3 has 13 residues. The V gene end was trimmed by 5 bases and the J gene end by 5 bases; junction bases not matched to a gene: 6. Germline V gene data show CDR1 as MNHEY and CDR2 as SMNVEV (reference sequence). The CDR3 loop is CASSRGLIDEQYF. The DNA of the CDR3 is TGTGCCAGCAGTAGGGGGCTTATCGACGAGCAGTACTTC.

The gene calls are TRBV27 and TRBJ2-5, with 10 bases lining up with TRBD2. The CDR3 is 16 amino acids. The V and J ends lost 0 bases and 4 bases, in that order; junction bases with no gene match: 5. CDR1 and CDR2 from the germline V gene are MNHEY and SMNVEV (reference sequence). CDR3: CASSLSASGGPETQYF. As DNA, the CDR3 is TGTGCCAGCAGTTTATCGGCTAGCGGGGGCCCAGAGACCCAGTACTTC.

The J gene is TRBJ1-2, the V gene TRBV9; D might be TRBD1 (6 bases). Trimming took off 3 bases at V and 2 bases at J, with 11 bases between the two ends. The CDR3 is made up of 14 amino acids. CDR1 and CDR2 from the germline V gene are SGDLS and YYNGEE. In DNA form, the CDR3 reads TGTGCCAGCAGCGAAGGGACATCAAACTATGGCTACACCTTC. This encodes CASSEGTSNYGYTF.

In this sample, this clonotype turned up a few times. The chain has TRBV4-3 and TRBJ1-1; TRBD1 matches at 7 bases. Trimming cost V 5 bases and J 11 bases; bases outside gene matches: 8. This CDR3 is 12 amino acids long. CDR1 is LGHNA and CDR2 is YSLEER in the germline V gene. This CDR3 reads CASSRGLGEAFF. The CDR3 DNA is TGCGCCAGCAGCAGGGGGCTCGGGGAGGCTTTCTTT.

This chain uses TRBV27 with TRBJ2-7, with D tentatively TRBD1 (5 bases). CDR1 and CDR2 (germline): MNHEY, SMNVEV (reference sequence). V dropped 2 bases and J dropped 7 bases, with 12 bases sitting between them. This CDR3 region has 13 residues. CDR3 in DNA: TGTGCCAGCAGTTTAAGGGGATCGAGGGAGCAGTACGTC. Its protein product is CASSLRGSREQYV.

The chain recombines TRBV7-9 with TRBJ2-7; 10 bases align to TRBD1. The trim removed 6 bases at V and 2 bases at J, leaving 10 bases unmatched. CDR1 is SEHNR and CDR2 is FQNEAQ in the germline V gene (reference sequence). The CDR3 covers 16 residues. This CDR3 is CASRNLGTGETYEQYV. In nucleotides, the CDR3 is TGTGCCAGCAGGAACCTCGGGACAGGGGAGACCTACGAGCAGTACGTC.

In this sample, this clonotype turned up a few times. J is TRBJ2-7 and V is TRBV28; 9 bases line up with TRBD1. Germline loops: CDR1 MDHEN, CDR2 SYDVKM. The CDR3 length is 14 residues. J lost 4 bases, V lost 4 bases, and 5 bases had no gene match. The CDR3 sequence is CASSSDRGAYEQYV. The CDR3, as DNA: TGTGCCAGCAGTTCGGACAGGGGTGCATACGAGCAGTACGTC.

This chain uses TRBV7-6 with TRBJ2-1; no clear D. Germline V CDR1 and CDR2: SGHVS, FNYEAQ. Trimming took 6 bases from V and 9 from J, leaving 9 bases between them. The CDR3 length is 11 residues. This CDR3 reads CASSYMGEQFF. DNA for the CDR3: TGTGCCAGCAGTTACATGGGTGAGCAGTTCTTC.

This clonotype was observed at least ten times. The rearrangement joins TRBV12-3 or TRBV12-4 to TRBJ2-3, with TRBD2 matching 7 bases. The ends lost 7 bases at V and 1 base at J; junction bases unmatched: 11. The CDR3 totals 16 residues. DNA of the CDR3: TGTGCCAGCACCCCCGGTGGTGCGGGGGGCACAGATACGCAGTATTTT. It is translated as CASTPGGAGGTDTQYF.

This clonotype occurred many times. The chain uses TRBV7-9 and TRBJ1-4, with 7 bases aligning to TRBD1. This CDR3 is built from 12 residues. Per germline, CDR1 SEHNR and CDR2 FQNEAQ (reference sequence). V lost 5 bases, J lost 8 bases, and 2 bases stayed unmatched. In DNA form, the CDR3 reads TGTGCCAGCAGCCTCAGGGGGGAAAAACTGTTTTTT. Encoded protein: CASSLRGEKLFF. The variable domain in full, completed from reference TRBV7-9 and TRBJ1-4, reads DTGVSQNPRHKITKRGQNVTFRCDPISEHNRLYWYRQTLGQGPEFLTYFQNEAQLEKSRLLSDRFSAERPKGSFSTLEIQRTEQGDSAMYLCASSLRGEKLFFGSGTQLSVL.

In its sample, this clonotype was seen a few times. The chain combines TRBV12-3 or TRBV12-4 with TRBJ2-6; D tentatively fits TRBD1 or TRBD2 (7 bases each). The CDR3 extends over 20 amino acids. Between the trimmed V and J ends, which lost 5 bases and 6 bases, there was a span of 29 bases. The CDR3 sequence is CASSLEGGDRAYLEANVLTF. The CDR3 nucleotides read TGTGCCAGCAGTCTGGAGGGGGGGGACAGAGCCTACCTTGAGGCCAACGTCCTGACTTTC.

The V call is TRBV7-2, the J call TRBJ2-3, with D tentatively TRBD2 (6 bases). V shed 1 base and J shed 2 bases, with 10 bases lying between them. The CDR3 extends over 15 amino acids. Germline CDR1 and CDR2: SGHTA and FQGNSA. CDR3 DNA: TGTGCCAGCAGCTTAGAGCGGGTGAACACAGATACGCAGTATTTT. Translated, it gives CASSLERVNTDTQYF.